What follows are 5 T cell receptor beta chains derived from one specimen sequenced in a study of technical replicates of blood from a handful of donors. TCRdb's table, derived via immunoSEQ multiplex PCR, lists solely in-frame clones and lacks some. The data hold roughly 11,000 clones, with 93% observed a single time. Sequenced material: PBMCs. The receptors derive from a human donor in good health.

This chain uses TRBV30 with TRBJ2-5; D perhaps matches TRBD2 (6 bases). CDR1 and CDR2 (germline): GTSNPN, SVGIG (reference sequence). V was shortened by 3 bases and J by 7 bases, with 12 bases between the two germline ends. CDR3 size: 12 residues. In DNA form, the CDR3 reads TGTGCCTGGAGCCCGGTGGGGGGGACCCAGTACTTC. It specifies CAWSPVGGTQYF.

The chain joins TRBV11-2 to TRBJ2-7; tentatively, D is TRBD2 (6 bases). The CDR3 is 18 residues long. Germline assignment: CDR1 SGHAT and CDR2 FQNNGV. With 1 base removed from V and 0 bases from J, the gap between germline ends came to 19 bases. In nucleotides, the CDR3 is TGTGCCAGCAGCTTAGGCGTTAGGCTAGCGAAATTCTCCTACGAGCAGTACTTC. Translating gives CASSLGVRLAKFSYEQYF.

The chain joins TRBV29-1 to TRBJ2-6; 7 nucleotides match TRBD1. V lost 6 bases to trimming and J lost 0 bases; unmatched junction nucleotides: 11. From germline, CDR1 is SQVTM and CDR2 ANQGSEA. The CDR3 is 17 amino acids. The CDR3 region is CSVAGTATPSGANVLTF. CDR3 in DNA: TGCAGCGTGGCCGGGACAGCAACTCCCTCTGGGGCCAACGTCCTGACTTTC. The variable domain in full, with the rest retrieved from reference TRBV29-1 and TRBJ2-6, is SAVISQKPSRDICQRGTSLTIQCQVDSQVTMMFWYRQQPGQSLTLIATANQGSEATYESGFVIDKFPISRPNLTFSTLTVSNMSPEDSSIYLCSVAGTATPSGANVLTFGAGSRLTVL.

The chain combines TRBV7-2 with TRBJ2-7; 8 bases fit TRBD1. CDR1 and CDR2 from the germline V gene are SGHTA and FQGNSA. The CDR3 has 15 amino acids. V trimming: 5 bases; J trimming: 3 bases; junction bases outside the gene matches: 9. The DNA for the CDR3 is TGTGCCAGCAGCCCGCGGCCCGGACAGGGCTACGAGCAGTACTTC. Its translation: CASSPRPGQGYEQYF.

The chain joins TRBV23-1 to TRBJ2-5, with TRBD1 matching 8 bases. TRBV23-1 is placed among ORFs of uncertain function. This CDR3 is 14 amino acids long. V trimming: 6 bases; J trimming: 9 bases; junction bases outside the gene matches: 12. The CDR3 sequence is CASSHRDRRQAQYF. CDR3 nucleotide sequence: TGCGCCAGCAGCCACCGGGACAGGCGACAGGCCCAGTACTTC.